These T cell receptor beta chains were read from a single sample in a study of shared T cell receptors in the human thymus. The repertoire was sequenced with immunoSEQ multiplex PCR; TCRdb's copy has only in-frame clones and lacks some. The data show about 660,000 clones, approximately 87% seen once. This sample also belongs to another study, concerning human thymus T cells.

Sequencing was performed on thymocytes. These receptors originate from a boy under two years old with a congenital heart defect. CDR3s leave out the opening cysteine and the closing phenylalanine or tryptophan. Fields, in order: V gene, CDR3 protein.

TRBV25-1	ASSATGSGNTIY
TRBV28	ASSLPRNDRPAGELF
TRBV11-2	ASSLYGLAGEGEQF
TRBV7-2	ASSLARASSYEQY
TRBV6-5	ASSSHGTDTQY
TRBV11-3	ASSLEREASNTGELF
TRBV28	ASSQLGGLDEKLF
TRBV14	ASSRTRTGPHSGNTIY
TRBV25-1	ASSDQDRDEKLF
TRBV4-3	ASSPRALRGYEQY
TRBV6-1	ASSAQRQAGNTIY
TRBV29-1	SVEERDSTDTQY
TRBV7-2	ASSLGEGGGLQTQY
TRBV6-6	ASSRGTSGSYEQF
TRBV4-2	ASSLTGLGAGELF
TRBV18	ASSPRRDFFYEQY
TRBV10-2	ASSEFEGAGANVLT
TRBV28	ASSSYVRGQPQH